These T cell receptor beta chains were read from a single sample in a study of shared clonotypes between healthy human individuals. The table came from immunoSEQ multiplex PCR; TCRdb's copy has only in-frame clones and leaves some out. This table has some 2,400,000 clones, roughly 95% appearing once. Sequenced: naive CD4+ T cells sorted from blood. Receptor source: a man younger than 35 in good health. CDR3s include the opening cysteine and the closing phenylalanine or tryptophan. The order of the fields is D gene, J gene, V gene, CDR3 length, clone size, CDR3 DNA, CDR3 protein. The D gene is left open where the match is weak. Size is stated for part of the rows, as once, few or many counts, or as a class when the clone is expanded.

d_call: -
j_call: TRBJ2-7
v_call: TRBV11-2
cdr3_length: 14
clone_size: -
cdr3_nt: TGTGCCAGCAGCTTAGACACGCCTCAGACCGAGCAGTACTTC
cdr3_aa: CASSLDTPQTEQYF

d_call: -
j_call: TRBJ2-1
v_call: TRBV7-2
cdr3_length: 16
clone_size: -
cdr3_nt: TGTGCCAGCAGCTTAGCGGAGGGGGCTTCCTACAATGAGCAGTTCTTC
cdr3_aa: CASSLAEGASYNEQFF

d_call: -
j_call: TRBJ2-7
v_call: TRBV27
cdr3_length: 14
clone_size: -
cdr3_nt: TGTGCCAGCAGTTTATCGATACCCCTCTACGAGCAGTACTTC
cdr3_aa: CASSLSIPLYEQYF

d_call: -
j_call: TRBJ2-7
v_call: TRBV6-5
cdr3_length: 13
clone_size: -
cdr3_nt: TGTGCCAGCGGCTCCGGGGAAACCTACGAGCAGTACTTC
cdr3_aa: CASGSGETYEQYF

d_call: -
j_call: TRBJ1-1
v_call: TRBV6-5
cdr3_length: 16
clone_size: -
cdr3_nt: TGTGCCAGCAGTTACGGTATGCACGCGGGGGGGACTGAAGCTTTCTTT
cdr3_aa: CASSYGMHAGGTEAFF

d_call: -
j_call: TRBJ1-2
v_call: TRBV6-6
cdr3_length: 13
clone_size: -
cdr3_nt: TGTGCCAGCACTCAGGACGGTGTTAGCGGCTACACCTTC
cdr3_aa: CASTQDGVSGYTF

d_call: -
j_call: TRBJ2-1
v_call: TRBV2
cdr3_length: 14
clone_size: once
cdr3_nt: TGTGCCAGCAGCATTGAAGGGGGTCGGTACGAGCAGTTCTTC
cdr3_aa: CASSIEGGRYEQFF

d_call: -
j_call: TRBJ1-3
v_call: TRBV2
cdr3_length: 15
clone_size: -
cdr3_nt: TGTGCCAGCAGTCCCGGACATGCGAGTGGAAACACCATATATTTT
cdr3_aa: CASSPGHASGNTIYF

d_call: -
j_call: TRBJ1-1
v_call: TRBV9
cdr3_length: 15
clone_size: -
cdr3_nt: TGTGCCAGCAGCGTAGCCCAGACGGGGGGCACTGAAGCTTTCTTT
cdr3_aa: CASSVAQTGGTEAFF

d_call: -
j_call: TRBJ2-1
v_call: TRBV2
cdr3_length: 15
clone_size: -
cdr3_nt: TGTGCCAGCAGCTGGGACTTTCCCTCCTACAATGAGCAGTTCTTC
cdr3_aa: CASSWDFPSYNEQFF

d_call: TRBD1
j_call: TRBJ1-3
v_call: TRBV28
cdr3_length: 15
clone_size: -
cdr3_nt: TGTGCCAGCAGTTTCGGATGGGACAGCCGAAACACCATATATTTT
cdr3_aa: CASSFGWDSRNTIYF

d_call: -
j_call: TRBJ2-1
v_call: TRBV15
cdr3_length: 14
clone_size: -
cdr3_nt: TGTGCCACCAGCAGAGAGGAGGGCCTCTATGAGCAGTTCTTC
cdr3_aa: CATSREEGLYEQFF

d_call: -
j_call: TRBJ1-1
v_call: TRBV5-1
cdr3_length: 15
clone_size: -
cdr3_nt: TGCGCCAGCAGCTTGGACAGTTCTATGAACACTGAAGCTTTCTTT
cdr3_aa: CASSLDSSMNTEAFF

d_call: -
j_call: TRBJ2-7
v_call: TRBV27
cdr3_length: 13
clone_size: -
cdr3_nt: TGTGCCAGCAGTTTGGCTAACTCCTACGAGCAGTACTTC
cdr3_aa: CASSLANSYEQYF

d_call: TRBD2
j_call: TRBJ2-3
v_call: TRBV19
cdr3_length: 18
clone_size: -
cdr3_nt: TGTGCCAGTATGGCTTTTTTTGGACTAGCGGAGGGCACAGATACGCAGTATTTT
cdr3_aa: CASMAFFGLAEGTDTQYF

d_call: -
j_call: TRBJ1-5
v_call: TRBV6-1
cdr3_length: 14
clone_size: once
cdr3_nt: TGTGCCAGCAGTTTATACAGGGAGGGGCAGCCCCAGCATTTT
cdr3_aa: CASSLYREGQPQHF

d_call: TRBD2
j_call: TRBJ2-2
v_call: TRBV10-3
cdr3_length: 15
clone_size: -
cdr3_nt: TGTGCCATCAGTGAGACGAGCGGGGTTCCCGGGGAGCTGTTTTTT
cdr3_aa: CAISETSGVPGELFF

d_call: -
j_call: TRBJ1-3
v_call: TRBV15
cdr3_length: 14
clone_size: -
cdr3_nt: TGTGCCACCAGCAGACTCAGTGGGGGAAACACCATATATTTT
cdr3_aa: CATSRLSGGNTIYF

d_call: -
j_call: TRBJ2-7
v_call: TRBV6-6
cdr3_length: 16
clone_size: -
cdr3_nt: TGTGCTAGCAGTTATCGAGGCGGGTCCGGAGCCTACGAGCAGTACTTC
cdr3_aa: CASSYRGGSGAYEQYF

d_call: -
j_call: TRBJ2-7
v_call: TRBV11-3
cdr3_length: 12
clone_size: -
cdr3_nt: TGTGCCAGCAGCTTAAATGAGTACGAGCAGTACTTC
cdr3_aa: CASSLNEYEQYF

d_call: TRBD2
j_call: TRBJ2-7
v_call: TRBV6-1
cdr3_length: 15
clone_size: once
cdr3_nt: TGTGCCAGCAGTAGGTCGGGACTAGACTCCTACGAGCAGTACTTC
cdr3_aa: CASSRSGLDSYEQYF

d_call: TRBD2
j_call: TRBJ2-1
v_call: TRBV4-3
cdr3_length: 15
clone_size: -
cdr3_nt: TGCGCCAGCAGCCAAGATGCGGGAGGCTACAATGAGCAGTTCTTC
cdr3_aa: CASSQDAGGYNEQFF

d_call: -
j_call: TRBJ2-7
v_call: TRBV6-1
cdr3_length: 15
clone_size: -
cdr3_nt: TGTGCCAGCAGTGTGGTAGTAGGATCGAGGTACGAGCAGTACTTC
cdr3_aa: CASSVVVGSRYEQYF